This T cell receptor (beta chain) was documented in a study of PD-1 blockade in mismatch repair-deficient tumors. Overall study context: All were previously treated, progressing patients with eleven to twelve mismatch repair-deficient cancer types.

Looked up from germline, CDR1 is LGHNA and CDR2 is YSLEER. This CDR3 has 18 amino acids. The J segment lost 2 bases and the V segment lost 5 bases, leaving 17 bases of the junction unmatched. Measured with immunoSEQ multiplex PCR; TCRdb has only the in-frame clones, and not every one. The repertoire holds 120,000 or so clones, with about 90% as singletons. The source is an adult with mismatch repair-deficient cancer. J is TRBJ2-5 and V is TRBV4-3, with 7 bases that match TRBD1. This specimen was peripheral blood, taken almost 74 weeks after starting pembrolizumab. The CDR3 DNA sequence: TGCGCCAGCAGCGTTGGACAGGCTCGATACCCGGTGCAAGAGACCCAGTACTTC. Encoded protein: CASSVGQARYPVQETQYF.